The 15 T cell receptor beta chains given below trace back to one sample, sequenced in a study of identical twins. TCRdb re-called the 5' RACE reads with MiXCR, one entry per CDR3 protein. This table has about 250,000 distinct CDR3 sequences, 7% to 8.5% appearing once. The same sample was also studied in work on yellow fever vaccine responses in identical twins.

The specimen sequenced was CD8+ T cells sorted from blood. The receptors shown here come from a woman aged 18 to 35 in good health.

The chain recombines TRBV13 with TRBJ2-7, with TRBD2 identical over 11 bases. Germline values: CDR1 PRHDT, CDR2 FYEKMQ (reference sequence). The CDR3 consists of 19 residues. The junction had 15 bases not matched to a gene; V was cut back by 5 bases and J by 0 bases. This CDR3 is CASSPTGASGGRYSYEQYV. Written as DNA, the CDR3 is TGTGCCAGCAGCCCCACAGGGGCTAGCGGGGGGCGATACTCCTACGAGCAGTACGTC.

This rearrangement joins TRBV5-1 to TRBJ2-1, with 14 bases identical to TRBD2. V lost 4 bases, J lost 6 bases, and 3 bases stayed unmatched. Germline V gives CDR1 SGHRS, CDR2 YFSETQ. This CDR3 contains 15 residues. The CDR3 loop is CASSTGLAGANEQFF. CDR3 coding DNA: TGCGCCAGCAGCACGGGACTAGCGGGAGCCAATGAGCAGTTCTTC. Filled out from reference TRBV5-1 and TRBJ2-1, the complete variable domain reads KAGVTQTPRYLIKTRGQQVTLSCSPISGHRSVSWYQQTPGQGLQFLFEYFSETQRNKGNFPGRFSGRQFSNSRSEMNVSTLELGDSALYLCASSTGLAGANEQFFGPGTRLTVL.

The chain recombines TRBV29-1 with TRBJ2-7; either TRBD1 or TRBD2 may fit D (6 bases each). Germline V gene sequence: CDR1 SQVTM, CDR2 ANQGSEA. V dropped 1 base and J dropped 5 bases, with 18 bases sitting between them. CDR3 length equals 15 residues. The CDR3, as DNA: TGCAGCGTTGAAGTCCCGGAGGGGGTAGTGGACGAGCAGTACTTC. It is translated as CSVEVPEGVVDEQYF.

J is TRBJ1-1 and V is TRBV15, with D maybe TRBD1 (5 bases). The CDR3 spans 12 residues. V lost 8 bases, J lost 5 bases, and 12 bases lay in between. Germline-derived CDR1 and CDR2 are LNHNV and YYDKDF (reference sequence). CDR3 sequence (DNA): TGTGCCACCGCGGGGGGGGGTACTGAAGCTTTCTTT. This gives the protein CATAGGGTEAFF. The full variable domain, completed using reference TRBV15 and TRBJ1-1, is DAMVIQNPRYQVTQFGKPVTLSCSQTLNHNVMYWYQQKSSQAPKLLFHYYDKDFNNEADTPDNFQSRRPNTSFCFLDIRSPGLGDTAMYLCATAGGGTEAFFGQGTRLTVV.

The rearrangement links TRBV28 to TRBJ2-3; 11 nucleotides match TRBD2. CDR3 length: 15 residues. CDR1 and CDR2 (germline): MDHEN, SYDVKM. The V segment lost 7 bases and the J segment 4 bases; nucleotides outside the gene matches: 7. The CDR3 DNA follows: TGTGCCAGCATGATAGCGGGGGGGCTCCCAGATACGCAGTATTTT. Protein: CASMIAGGLPDTQYF.

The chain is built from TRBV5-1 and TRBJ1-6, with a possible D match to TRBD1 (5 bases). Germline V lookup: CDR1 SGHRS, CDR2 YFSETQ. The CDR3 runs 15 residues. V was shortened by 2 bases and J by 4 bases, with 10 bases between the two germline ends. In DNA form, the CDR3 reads TGCGCCAGCAGCTTTATGGGGGAATATAATTCACCCCTCCACTTT. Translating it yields CASSFMGEYNSPLHF.

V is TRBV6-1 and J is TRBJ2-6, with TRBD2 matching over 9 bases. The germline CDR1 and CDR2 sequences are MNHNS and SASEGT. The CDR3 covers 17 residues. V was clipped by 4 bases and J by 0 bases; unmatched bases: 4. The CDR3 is CASSGTSVYSGANVLTF. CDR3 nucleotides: TGTGCCAGCAGTGGGACTAGCGTTTACTCTGGGGCCAACGTCCTGACTTTC.

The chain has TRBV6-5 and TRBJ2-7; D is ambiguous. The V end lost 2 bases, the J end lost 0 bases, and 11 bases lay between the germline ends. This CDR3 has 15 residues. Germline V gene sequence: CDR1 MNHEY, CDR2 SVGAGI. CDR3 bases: TGTGCCAGCAGTTACGGTACACCCATCTCCTACGAGCAGTACGTC. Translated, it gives CASSYGTPISYEQYV.

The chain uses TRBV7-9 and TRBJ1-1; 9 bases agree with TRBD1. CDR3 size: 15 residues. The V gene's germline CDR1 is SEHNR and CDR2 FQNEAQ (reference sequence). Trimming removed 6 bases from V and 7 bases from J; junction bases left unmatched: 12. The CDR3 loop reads CASRSGTGSLGEAFF. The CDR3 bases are TGTGCCAGCAGGTCCGGGACAGGGAGTCTCGGTGAAGCTTTCTTT.

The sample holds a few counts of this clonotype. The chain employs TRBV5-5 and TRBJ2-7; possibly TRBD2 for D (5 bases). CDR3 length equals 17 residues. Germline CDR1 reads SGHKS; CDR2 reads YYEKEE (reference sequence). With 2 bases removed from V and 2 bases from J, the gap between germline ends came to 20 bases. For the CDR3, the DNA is TGTGCCAGCAGCTTACTAGTAAGGGTAACACCTACCTACGAGCAGTACTTC. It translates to CASSLLVRVTPTYEQYF.

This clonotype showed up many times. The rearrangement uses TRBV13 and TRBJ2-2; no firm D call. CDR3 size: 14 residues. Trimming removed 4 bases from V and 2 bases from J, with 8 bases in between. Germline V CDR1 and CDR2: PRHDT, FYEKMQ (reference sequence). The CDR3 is CASSSQINTGELFF. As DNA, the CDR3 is TGTGCCAGCAGCTCACAAATAAACACCGGGGAGCTGTTTTTT.

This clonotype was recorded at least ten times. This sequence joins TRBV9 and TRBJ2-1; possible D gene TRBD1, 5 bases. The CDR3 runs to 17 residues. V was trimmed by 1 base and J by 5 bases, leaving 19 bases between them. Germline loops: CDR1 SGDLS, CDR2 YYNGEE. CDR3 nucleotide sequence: TGTGCCAGCAGCGTACCCCCAGGGTGGATGAAGAACAATGAGCAGTTCTTC. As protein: CASSVPPGWMKNNEQFF.

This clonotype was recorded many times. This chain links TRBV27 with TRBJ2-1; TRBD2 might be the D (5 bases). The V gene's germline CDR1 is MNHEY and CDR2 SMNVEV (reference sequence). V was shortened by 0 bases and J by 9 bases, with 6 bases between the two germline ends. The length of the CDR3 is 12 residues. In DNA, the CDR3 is TGTGCCAGCAGTTTATCCGCGGGTGAGCAGTTCTTC. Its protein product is CASSLSAGEQFF.

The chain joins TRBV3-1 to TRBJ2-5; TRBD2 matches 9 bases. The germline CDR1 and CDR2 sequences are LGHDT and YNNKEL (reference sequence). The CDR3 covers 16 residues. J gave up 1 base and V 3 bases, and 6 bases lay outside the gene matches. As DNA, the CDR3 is TGTGCCAGCAGCCAGGGGCGAGCGGGGGGCCAAGAGACCCAGTACTTC. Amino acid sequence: CASSQGRAGGQETQYF.

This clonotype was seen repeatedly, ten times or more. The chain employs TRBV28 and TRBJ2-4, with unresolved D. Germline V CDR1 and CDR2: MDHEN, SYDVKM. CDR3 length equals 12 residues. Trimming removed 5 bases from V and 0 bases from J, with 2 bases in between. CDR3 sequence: CASSLAKNIQYF. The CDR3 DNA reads TGTGCCAGCAGTCTAGCCAAAAACATTCAGTACTTC.